Here is one T cell receptor beta chain with its context. Its antigen is as yet unknown. Time point defined: new active TB diagnosis, blood taken before or within 7 days of starting treatment. Active tuberculosis patients were new diagnoses, HIV-seronegative, South African, and aged 18 years or older. The CDR3 is 17 residues long. The germline CDR1 and CDR2 sequences are MDHEN and SYDVKM. V gave up 5 bases and J gave up 3 bases; unmatched junction bases: 8. Measured with immunoSEQ multiplex PCR; TCRdb has only the in-frame clones, and not every one. The sample has around 30,000 clones; 90% to 95% are singletons. This sample is drawn from a study of T cells in tuberculosis. Study-level background: T cells were selected with CD1B tetramers loaded with glucose monomycolate.

Regarding the study as a whole: Samples were chosen by availability of cryopreserved specimens.

This sequence was found in an adult with tuberculosis. Sequencing used PBMCs, obtained at tuberculosis diagnosis. The chain recombines TRBV28 with TRBJ1-4; TRBD1 aligns across 11 bases. The CDR3 protein is CASSLLGTGGPNEKLFF. Written as DNA, the CDR3 is TGTGCCAGCAGTCTGCTCGGGACAGGGGGACCTAATGAAAAACTGTTTTTT. Looking up the rest from reference TRBV28 and TRBJ1-4 gives the full variable domain: DVKVTQSSRYLVKRTGEKVFLECVQDMDHENMFWYRQDPGLGLRLIYFSYDVKMKEKGDIPEGYSVSREKKERFSLILESASTNQTSMYLCASSLLGTGGPNEKLFFGSGTQLSVL.